These 24 T cell receptor beta chains were all obtained from the same sample, sequenced in a study of beta chain features in type 1 diabetes. Expressed TCRB transcripts were sequenced, since all the RNA that had been isolated was reverse transcribed. Only in-frame clones appear in the TCRdb table, and some are missing; sequencing was by immunoSEQ multiplex PCR. The sample holds 300,000 to 450,000 clones, around an eighth seen once. The source material was naive CD4+ T cells from blood. Source of these receptors: a man aged 18 to 29 in good health.

The chain links TRBV11-1 to TRBJ1-1, with D possibly being TRBD1 (5 bases). Trimming removed 1 base at V and 4 bases at J, with 13 bases between. The germline V gene has CDR1 SGHAT and CDR2 FQDESV (reference sequence). This CDR3 contains 15 residues. The CDR3 is CASSLGEQGGTEAFF. CDR3 nucleotide sequence: TGTGCCAGCAGCTTAGGTGAGCAGGGAGGCACTGAAGCTTTCTTT.

V is TRBV10-3 and J is TRBJ2-7, with D possibly matching TRBD2 (5 bases). Trimming shortened V by 5 bases and J by 4 bases, and 21 bases separated the two germline ends. The length of the CDR3 is 16 residues. Germline CDR1 ENHRY, CDR2 SYGVKD. The chain's CDR3 is CAISSFGGGTAYEQYF. DNA of the CDR3: TGTGCCATCAGTTCTTTTGGAGGAGGCACAGCGTACGAGCAGTACTTC.

V is TRBV4-2 and J is TRBJ2-1; 8 bases are a match to TRBD2. The germline V gene encodes CDR1 LGHNA and CDR2 YNFKEQ. J lost 7 bases, V lost 1 base, and 3 bases had no gene match. The CDR3 is 14 residues long. CDR3 DNA: TGTGCCAGCAGCCAAGGCCCGGGAGGGAATGAGCAGTTCTTC. It codes for CASSQGPGGNEQFF.

This CDR3 is CASRASTPHNEQFF. In nucleotides, the CDR3 is TGTGCCAGCAGGGCCAGTACGCCCCACAATGAGCAGTTCTTC. This chain links TRBV6-5 with TRBJ2-1; D remains ambiguous. The CDR3 runs 14 residues. V was trimmed by 6 bases and J by 5 bases, leaving 14 bases between them. CDR1 MNHEY and CDR2 SVGAGI come from the germline V gene.

This clone was detected a few times. The chain couples TRBV4-1 to TRBJ2-1, with D possibly matching TRBD1 (5 bases). CDR3 length: 15 residues. Germline-derived CDR1 and CDR2 are MGHRA and YSYEKL. Trimming cost V 4 bases and J 3 bases, with 13 bases left between them. CDR3 coding DNA: TGCGCCAGCAGCCCCTCGAAGGGGTTCTACAATGAGCAGTTCTTC. This encodes CASSPSKGFYNEQFF.

The sample holds a few counts of this clone. Here the CDR3 DNA reads TGCGCCAGCAGCCAAGACGCGAGAACCGGGGAGCTGTTTTTT. This gives the protein CASSQDARTGELFF. The chain carries TRBV4-1 and TRBJ2-2; D remains ambiguous. CDR3 length: 14 residues. The germline V gene has CDR1 MGHRA and CDR2 YSYEKL. Trimming shortened V by 0 bases and J by 5 bases, and 7 bases separated the two germline ends.

The genes are TRBV28 and TRBJ2-3; 9 nucleotides match TRBD2. With 3 bases clipped from V and 0 bases from J, the junction kept 16 bases outside the gene matches. This CDR3 has 20 amino acids. From germline, CDR1 is MDHEN and CDR2 SYDVKM. The CDR3 sequence: CASSFSGGRARGLSTDTQYF. The CDR3 region has the DNA TGTGCCAGCAGTTTTTCGGGCGGGAGGGCCCGGGGCCTTAGCACAGATACGCAGTATTTT.

This clone was counted a few times. This chain connects TRBV29-1 to TRBJ1-2, with 8 bases lining up with TRBD1. Trimming took 7 bases from V and 3 from J; bases not matched to a gene: 7. The germline CDR1 and CDR2 sequences are SQVTM and ANQGSEA. This CDR3 spans 13 amino acids. CDR3 loop: CSAQDRAHYGYTF. Here the CDR3 DNA reads TGCAGCGCCCAGGACAGGGCTCACTATGGCTACACCTTC.

This clone appeared a few times. The chain carries TRBV4-3 and TRBJ1-1; no definite D call. The V gene's germline CDR1 is LGHNA and CDR2 YSLEER. V was trimmed by 0 bases and J by 11 bases, leaving 13 bases between them. The CDR3 totals 13 residues. The CDR3 protein is CASSQEIRQAAFF. Written as DNA, the CDR3 is TGCGCCAGCAGCCAAGAGATCCGTCAGGCGGCTTTCTTT.

The chain employs TRBV4-3 and TRBJ2-7; D might be TRBD1 (5 bases). This CDR3 is built from 15 residues. The V gene's germline CDR1 is LGHNA and CDR2 YSLEER. Trimming left V 0 bases short and J 3 bases short, with 12 bases between. The CDR3 here is CASSQEGVKSYEQYF. CDR3 DNA: TGCGCCAGCAGCCAAGAAGGGGTCAAAAGCTACGAGCAGTACTTC.

For this clone: At one end, the junction sequence differs from germline, possibly due to a read error. The V gene is TRBV7-7, the J gene TRBJ2-1, with D maybe TRBD2 (6 bases). Germline V gene sequence: CDR1 SSHAT, CDR2 FNYEAQ (reference sequence). CDR3 length: 16 amino acids. The CDR3 spells CASSLALASANNEQFF. CDR3 bases: TGTGCTAGCAGCTTAGCGCTAGCTAGCGCTAACAATGAGCAGTTCTTC. The entire variable domain, with the rest obtained from reference TRBV7-7 and TRBJ2-1, is as follows: GAGVSQSPRYKVTKRGQDVTLRCDPISSHATLYWYQQALGQGPEFLTYFNYEAQPDKSGLPSDRFSAERPEGSISTLTIQRTEQRDSAMYRCASSLALASANNEQFFGPGTRLTVL.

This clone has more than one count but fewer than ten. The rearrangement links TRBV10-3 to TRBJ2-7; D is possibly TRBD2 (5 bases). The germline CDR1 and CDR2 sequences are ENHRY and SYGVKD. The CDR3 totals 17 residues. V was shortened by 0 bases and J by 1 base, with 16 bases between the two germline ends. The CDR3 DNA reads as TGTGCCATCAGTGAGTCGGGGTGGGGAGTAGAGTCCTACGAGCAGTACTTC. This encodes CAISESGWGVESYEQYF.

The table lists this clone with a few counts. The chain carries TRBV6-5 and TRBJ2-7; 7 nucleotides align to TRBD1. CDR3 length: 14 amino acids. Germline CDR1 and CDR2: MNHEY and SVGAGI. The J segment lost 0 bases and the V segment lost 3 bases, leaving 2 bases of the junction unmatched. The CDR3: CASSYTGASYEQYF. The CDR3, as DNA: TGTGCCAGCAGTTATACAGGGGCCTCCTACGAGCAGTACTTC.

The V and J genes are TRBV28 and TRBJ2-7, with D unclear. The CDR3 runs 11 residues. The V end lost 4 bases, the J end lost 4 bases, and 5 bases lay between the germline ends. Germline values: CDR1 MDHEN, CDR2 SYDVKM. The chain's CDR3 is CASSWRYEQYF. CDR3 DNA sequence: TGTGCCAGCAGTTGGAGATACGAGCAGTACTTC.

This chain uses TRBV5-1 with TRBJ2-1; 7 nucleotides agree with TRBD2. In germline, CDR1 is SGHRS, CDR2 YFSETQ. This CDR3 is 16 amino acids long. After removal of 2 bases from V and 7 bases from J, the junction contained 12 bases not matched to a gene. The CDR3 sequence is CASSLELAPDVNEQFF. As DNA, the CDR3 is TGCGCCAGCAGCTTAGAACTAGCGCCCGACGTTAATGAGCAGTTCTTC.

This clone was seen more than once but under ten times. The chain employs TRBV4-3 and TRBJ2-3; D possibly corresponds to TRBD1 (5 bases). The length of the CDR3 is 17 residues. Germline CDR1 is LGHNA and CDR2 is YSLEER. V was shortened by 1 base and J by 0 bases, with 14 bases between the two germline ends. CDR3 amino acids: CASSQVIGQGSTDTQYF. Here the CDR3 DNA reads TGCGCCAGCAGCCAAGTGATCGGCCAGGGAAGCACAGATACGCAGTATTTT.

This clone came up a few times. This chain uses TRBV4-3 with TRBJ1-1, with 8 bases matching TRBD1. The CDR3 totals 15 residues. With V trimmed by 3 bases and J by 4 bases, 7 bases remained unmatched. Germline V gives CDR1 LGHNA, CDR2 YSLEER. The CDR3 reads CASSHPTGASTEAFF. DNA for the CDR3: TGCGCCAGCAGCCACCCGACAGGGGCGTCCACTGAAGCTTTCTTT.

The gene calls are TRBV15 and TRBJ2-2; 9 nucleotides match TRBD1. Germline CDR1 and CDR2: LNHNV and YYDKDF (reference sequence). With 4 bases clipped from V and 0 bases from J, the junction kept 6 bases outside the gene matches. The CDR3 has 17 residues. CDR3 bases: TGTGCCACCAGCACCCGACAGGGGGTGACGAACACCGGGGAGCTGTTTTTT. It specifies CATSTRQGVTNTGELFF.

This clone was counted a few times. J is TRBJ2-3 and V is TRBV27; 14 bases fit TRBD2. The CDR3 consists of 15 residues. Germline CDR1 MNHEY, CDR2 SMNVEV (reference sequence). The junction had 2 bases not matched to a gene; V was cut back by 2 bases and J by 7 bases. CDR3 loop: CASSLGTSGSHTQYF. The CDR3 region has the DNA TGTGCCAGCAGTTTAGGGACTAGCGGGAGTCATACGCAGTATTTT.

V gene TRBV4-3 combines with J gene TRBJ1-4; possibly TRBD1 for D (6 bases). This CDR3 comprises 16 residues. The ends were cut back, 0 bases at V and 8 bases at J, with 16 bases in the middle. Germline V gene lookup returns CDR1 LGHNA and CDR2 YSLEER. CDR3 amino acids: CASSQDLGTTDEKLFF. CDR3 in DNA: TGCGCCAGCAGCCAAGATCTTGGGACAACAGACGAAAAACTGTTTTTT.

This clone was counted only a few times. This rearrangement joins TRBV7-8 to TRBJ2-1; weak D call: TRBD2 (6 bases). Germline values: CDR1 SGHVS, CDR2 FQNEAQ. Between the trimmed V and J ends, which lost 6 bases and 0 bases, there was a span of 12 bases. This CDR3 comprises 15 residues. In nucleotides, the CDR3 is TGTGCCAGCAGTTATTCTAGCGCCTCCTACAATGAGCAGTTCTTC. It yields the protein CASSYSSASYNEQFF.

The gene calls are TRBV2 and TRBJ1-2; D is uncertain. In germline, CDR1 is SNHLY, CDR2 FYNNEI. V shed 9 bases and J shed 1 base, with 12 bases lying between them. This CDR3 comprises 13 residues. The CDR3 nucleotides are TGTGCCAGTCACTTCGGGATTAACTATGGCTACACCTTC. It is translated as CASHFGINYGYTF.

This clone appeared a few times. This sequence joins TRBV9 and TRBJ1-4; tentatively, D is TRBD1 (6 bases). The CDR3 runs to 13 residues. CDR1 is SGDLS and CDR2 is YYNGEE in the germline V gene. Trimming took 7 bases from V and 8 from J, leaving 15 bases between them. The CDR3 reads CASGSGVEEKLFF. The DNA of the CDR3 is TGTGCCAGCGGCTCAGGGGTTGAAGAAAAACTGTTTTTT.

This clone has only a few counts. The sample carries other DNA sequences with the same CDR3. The chain links TRBV9 to TRBJ1-1, with D hard to call. Germline CDR1 reads SGDLS; CDR2 reads YYNGEE. The length of the CDR3 is 14 residues. Trimming pared 2 bases from V and 1 base from J, leaving 9 bases between. This CDR3 reads CASSVDGENTEAFF. As DNA, the CDR3 is TGTGCCAGCAGCGTTGACGGGGAGAACACTGAAGCTTTCTTT.